One and the same sample provided the 3 T cell receptor beta chains below, sequenced in a study of regulatory T cells in long-lasting Graves disease. Time point here: newly diagnosed GD, antithyroid drugs for less than 3 months. PBMC RNA was the source of the TCR library. Combining iRepertoire HTBI primers with Arm-PCR of CDR3 regions, the authors built TCR beta libraries. In TCRdb, the multiplex PCR reads were re-called with MiXCR into one record per CDR3 protein. The data show about 220,000 distinct CDR3 sequences, roughly 18% seen once. These data were also filed under a second study, of T cells in Graves' hyperthyroidism and ophthalmopathy.

The sequences come from peripheral blood mononuclear cells (PBMCs), collected at new diagnosis, from a patient treated with antithyroid drugs. All receptors come from a woman aged 30 to 39 with Graves disease.

This clonotype was seen a few times. It may be a read error: a sequence one base away is much more abundant. The CDR3, as DNA: TGTGCCGGCAGCTCCCGCCGATTTGAGGCCAACGTCCTGACTTTC. Translated, it gives CAGSSRRFEANVLTF. The chain carries TRBV7-3 and TRBJ2-6, with D uncertain. The CDR3 has 15 residues. Germline lookup yields CDR1 SGHTA and CDR2 FQGTGA.

This clonotype has at least ten counts. The chain links TRBV2 to TRBJ2-7; 11 nucleotides match TRBD2. The germline V gene encodes CDR1 SNHLY and CDR2 FYNNEI. The V and J ends lost 5 bases and 1 base, in that order; junction bases with no gene match: 13. The CDR3 is 18 amino acids. CDR3 residues: CASSRSKFSGRVSYEQYF. The CDR3 DNA reads TGTGCCAGCAGTCGGAGTAAATTTAGCGGGAGGGTGTCCTACGAGCAGTACTTC. The whole variable domain, remainder taken from reference TRBV2 and TRBJ2-7, is EPEVTQTPSHQVTQMGQEVILRCVPISNHLYFYWYRQILGQKVEFLVSFYNNEISEKSEIFDDQFSVERPDGSNFTLKIRSTKLEDSAMYFCASSRSKFSGRVSYEQYFGPGTRLTVT.

This clonotype was picked up many times. The chain links TRBV11-3 to TRBJ1-1; D is unclear. V gave up 1 base and J gave up 6 bases, with 6 bases separating them. The CDR3 contains 12 residues. Germline CDR1 and CDR2: SGHNT and YENEEA. The CDR3 loop is CASSLGESEAFF. CDR3 nucleotide sequence: TGTGCCAGCAGCTTAGGCGAATCTGAAGCTTTCTTT. The variable domain in full, completed from reference TRBV11-3 and TRBJ1-1, reads EAGVVQSPRYKIIEKKQPVAFWCNPISGHNTLYWYLQNLGQGPELLIRYENEEAVDDSQLPKDRFSAERLKGVDSTLKIQPAELGDSAVYLCASSLGESEAFFGQGTRLTVV.